This T cell receptor beta chain was documented in a study of blood T cell repertoires in COVID-19. Study overall: Material from acute and convalescent COVID-19 was sourced from the United States, Italy and Spain.

The V gene's germline CDR1 is MGHRA and CDR2 YSYEKL. There are 15 residues in the CDR3. The V and J ends lost 0 bases and 5 bases respectively, with 10 bases between them. Data came from immunoSEQ multiplex PCR; TCRdb stores just in-frame clones and leaves some out. The sample consists of around 61,000 clones, approximately 89% of them appearing once. This chain joins TRBV4-1 and TRBJ1-4; tentative D call: TRBD1 (6 bases). The TCR was taken from a man aged 55-75 years with acute or convalescent COVID-19. The specimen sequenced was peripheral blood. The chain's CDR3 is CASSQDGQINEKLFF. DNA of the CDR3: TGCGCCAGCAGCCAAGACGGACAGATCAATGAAAAACTGTTTTTT.